This T cell receptor beta chain was found in a study of T-cell memory formation after mild COVID-19. This CDR3 spans 11 amino acids. V was shortened by 3 bases and J by 8 bases, with 7 bases between the two germline ends. The V gene's germline CDR1 is DFQATT and CDR2 SNEGSKA (reference sequence). Each CDR3 protein is one row after TCRdb ran MiXCR on the 5' RACE reads. The data contain under 450,000 distinct CDR3 sequences, approximately 14% of them singletons. V and J are TRBV20-1 and TRBJ1-4; D remains ambiguous. The clonotype comes from a man aged 18 to 30 who had mild COVID-19 (a few samples of this study predate the infection). Cell type and time point are not known. The sample comprised PBMCs or a T cell subset sorted from them (not recorded which). CDR3 protein: CSASRLEKLFF. As DNA, the CDR3 is TGCAGTGCTAGTAGGCTGGAAAAACTGTTTTTT.